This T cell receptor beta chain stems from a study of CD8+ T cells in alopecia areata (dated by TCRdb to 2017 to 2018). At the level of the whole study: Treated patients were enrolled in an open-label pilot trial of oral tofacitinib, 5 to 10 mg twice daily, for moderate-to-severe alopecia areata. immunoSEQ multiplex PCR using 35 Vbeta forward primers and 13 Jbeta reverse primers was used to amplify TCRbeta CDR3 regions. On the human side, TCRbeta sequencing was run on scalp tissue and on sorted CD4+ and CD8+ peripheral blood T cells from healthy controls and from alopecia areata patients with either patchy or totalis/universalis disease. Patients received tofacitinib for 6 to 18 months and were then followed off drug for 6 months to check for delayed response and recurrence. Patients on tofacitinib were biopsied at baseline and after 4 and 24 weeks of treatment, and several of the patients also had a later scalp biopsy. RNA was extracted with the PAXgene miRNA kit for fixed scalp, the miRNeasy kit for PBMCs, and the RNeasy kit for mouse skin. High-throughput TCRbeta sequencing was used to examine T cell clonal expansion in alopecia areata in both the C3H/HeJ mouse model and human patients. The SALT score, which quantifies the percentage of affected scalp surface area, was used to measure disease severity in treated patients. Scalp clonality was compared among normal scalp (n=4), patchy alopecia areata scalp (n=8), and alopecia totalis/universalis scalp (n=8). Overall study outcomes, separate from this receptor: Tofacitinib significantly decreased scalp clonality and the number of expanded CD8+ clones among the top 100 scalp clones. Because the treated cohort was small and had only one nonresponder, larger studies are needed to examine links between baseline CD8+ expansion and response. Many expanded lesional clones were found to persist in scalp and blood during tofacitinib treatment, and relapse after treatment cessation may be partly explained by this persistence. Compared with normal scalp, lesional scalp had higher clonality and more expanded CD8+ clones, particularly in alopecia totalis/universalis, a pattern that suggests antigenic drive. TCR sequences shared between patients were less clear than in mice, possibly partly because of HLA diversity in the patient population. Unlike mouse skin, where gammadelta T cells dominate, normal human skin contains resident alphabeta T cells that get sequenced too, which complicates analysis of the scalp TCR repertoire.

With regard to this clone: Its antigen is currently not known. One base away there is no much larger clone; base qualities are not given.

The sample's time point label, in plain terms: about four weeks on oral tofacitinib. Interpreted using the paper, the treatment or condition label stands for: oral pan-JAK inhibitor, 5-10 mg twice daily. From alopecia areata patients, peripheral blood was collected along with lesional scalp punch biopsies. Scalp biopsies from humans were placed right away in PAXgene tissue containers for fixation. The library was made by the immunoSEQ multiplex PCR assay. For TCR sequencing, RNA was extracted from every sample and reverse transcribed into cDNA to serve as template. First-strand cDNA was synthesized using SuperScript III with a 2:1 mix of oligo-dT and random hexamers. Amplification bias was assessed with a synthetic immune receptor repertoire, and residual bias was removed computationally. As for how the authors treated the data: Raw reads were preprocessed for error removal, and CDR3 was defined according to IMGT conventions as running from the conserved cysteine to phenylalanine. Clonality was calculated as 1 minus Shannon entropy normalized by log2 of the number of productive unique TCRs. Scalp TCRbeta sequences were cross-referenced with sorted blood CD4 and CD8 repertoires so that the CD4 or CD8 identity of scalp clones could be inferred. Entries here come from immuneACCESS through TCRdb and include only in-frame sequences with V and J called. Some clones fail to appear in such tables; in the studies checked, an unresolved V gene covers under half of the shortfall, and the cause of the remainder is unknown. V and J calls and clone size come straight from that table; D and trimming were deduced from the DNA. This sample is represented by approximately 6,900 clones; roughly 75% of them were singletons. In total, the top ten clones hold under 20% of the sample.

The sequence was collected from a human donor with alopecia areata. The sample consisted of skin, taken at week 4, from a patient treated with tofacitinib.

The DNA sequence is as follows: TGTGCCAGCAGTGATAGCGGGGGGGCGGATGAGCAGTTCTTC. Its protein reads: CASSDSGGADEQFF. The V gene is TRBV2 and the J gene is TRBJ2-1; 11 central bases correspond to TRBD2. Trimming takes 3 bases off V and 8 bases off J; junction bases not matched to a gene: 3. Sequences SNHLY (CDR1) and FYNNEI (CDR2) are obtained from the germline V gene. Taken from cysteine to phenylalanine, the CDR3 has 14 residues. The read is trimmed to its CDR3 DNA, 42 bases read in frame from base 1.